A selection of T cell receptor beta chains follows, all from one sample in a study of blood T cell repertoires in COVID-19. Clones were sequenced by immunoSEQ multiplex PCR, and TCRdb holds only the in-frame ones, with some missing. The sample lists 250,000 to 400,000 clones; 85% to 90% were seen once. The sample consisted of peripheral blood. The receptor source for this set is a woman younger than 45 with COVID-19, enrolled during active disease. Both conserved end residues are part of each CDR3. A D gene is named only where the DNA matches it firmly. Only some rows state a clone size, as once, few, many or a class for expanded clones.

j_call: TRBJ1-1
v_call: TRBV12-3/TRBV12-4
clone_size: once
d_call: NA
cdr3_nt: TGTGCCAGCAGCCAACGGGTCACTGAAGCTTTCTTT
cdr3_aa: CASSQRVTEAFF

j_call: TRBJ2-1
v_call: TRBV5-1
clone_size: NA
d_call: TRBD1
cdr3_nt: TGCGCCAGCAGGACGGGGACAGGGGGTGGCGATGAGCAGTTCTTC
cdr3_aa: CASRTGTGGGDEQFF

j_call: TRBJ1-4
v_call: TRBV25-1
clone_size: NA
d_call: TRBD1
cdr3_nt: TGTGCCAGCAGCCTGACCCGGGACAGGGGAAAACTGTTTTTT
cdr3_aa: CASSLTRDRGKLFF

j_call: TRBJ2-1
v_call: TRBV7-3
clone_size: NA
d_call: NA
cdr3_nt: TGTGCCAGCAGCCCCCCTAGATACAATGAGCAGTTCTTC
cdr3_aa: CASSPPRYNEQFF

j_call: TRBJ2-3
v_call: TRBV5-1
clone_size: NA
d_call: NA
cdr3_nt: TGCGCCAGCAGCTTCTTTAGTGGGCGCACAGATACGCAGTATTTT
cdr3_aa: CASSFFSGRTDTQYF

j_call: TRBJ2-2
v_call: TRBV14
clone_size: once
d_call: TRBD2
cdr3_nt: TGTGCCAGCAGCGAAGATAGCCTAGCGGGAGCGGAGCTGTTTTTT
cdr3_aa: CASSEDSLAGAELFF

j_call: TRBJ2-3
v_call: TRBV7-9
clone_size: NA
d_call: TRBD2
cdr3_nt: TGTGCCAGCGAGGCGGGAGGGAGCACAGATACGCAGTATTTT
cdr3_aa: CASEAGGSTDTQYF

j_call: TRBJ1-2
v_call: TRBV28
clone_size: NA
d_call: TRBD1
cdr3_nt: TGTGCCAGCAGTTTAAACAGGGGCCATGGCTACACCTTC
cdr3_aa: CASSLNRGHGYTF

j_call: TRBJ1-5
v_call: TRBV28
clone_size: NA
d_call: NA
cdr3_nt: TGTGCCGGTCAAACGGGGGGAAGCAATCAGCCCCAGCATTTT
cdr3_aa: CAGQTGGSNQPQHF

j_call: TRBJ2-3
v_call: TRBV10-3
clone_size: once
d_call: TRBD2
cdr3_nt: TGTGCCGCCTTGGCGGGAGGGTCCGCAGATACGCAGTATTTT
cdr3_aa: CAALAGGSADTQYF

j_call: TRBJ2-1
v_call: TRBV19
clone_size: NA
d_call: TRBD2
cdr3_nt: TGTGCCAGCCAGCCGCTTGGGGGGGATGAGCAGTTCTTC
cdr3_aa: CASQPLGGDEQFF

j_call: TRBJ1-1
v_call: TRBV14
clone_size: NA
d_call: TRBD1
cdr3_nt: TGTGCCAGCAGCCAAGGGACAGGTTATTCTCTCGGGTTCTTT
cdr3_aa: CASSQGTGYSLGFF

j_call: TRBJ2-4
v_call: TRBV4-2
clone_size: once
d_call: TRBD2
cdr3_nt: TGTGCCAGCAGCCAAGATCTCGGCGGGAGACCGAAAAACATTCAGTACTTC
cdr3_aa: CASSQDLGGRPKNIQYF

j_call: TRBJ2-7
v_call: TRBV5-4
clone_size: NA
d_call: TRBD2
cdr3_nt: TGTGCCAGCAGCACGGGGGGACTAGCGGCTAGCTCCTACGAGCAGTACTTC
cdr3_aa: CASSTGGLAASSYEQYF

j_call: TRBJ1-5
v_call: TRBV28
clone_size: NA
d_call: TRBD1
cdr3_nt: TGTGCCAGCAATTTCGGGACAGGGGAACAGCCCCAGCATTTT
cdr3_aa: CASNFGTGEQPQHF

j_call: TRBJ2-1
v_call: TRBV10-3
clone_size: NA
d_call: TRBD1
cdr3_nt: TGTGCCATCAGTGATCTGGGACAGGGGGCAGGGGAGCAGTTCTTC
cdr3_aa: CAISDLGQGAGEQFF

j_call: TRBJ1-1
v_call: TRBV19
clone_size: NA
d_call: NA
cdr3_nt: TGTGCCAGTAGTATGGGGACCCGGGGGAGGACTGAAGCTTTCTTT
cdr3_aa: CASSMGTRGRTEAFF

j_call: TRBJ2-3
v_call: TRBV10-3
clone_size: NA
d_call: NA
cdr3_nt: TGTGCCATCAGTCCGGGGTTGGGTCAAGATACGCAGTATTTT
cdr3_aa: CAISPGLGQDTQYF

j_call: TRBJ2-7
v_call: TRBV3-1/TRBV3-2
clone_size: NA
d_call: NA
cdr3_nt: TGTGCCAGCAGCCAAGATCCCACTAGCAGCACCTACGAGCAGTACTTC
cdr3_aa: CASSQDPTSSTYEQYF

j_call: TRBJ1-1
v_call: TRBV7-8
clone_size: NA
d_call: NA
cdr3_nt: TGTGCCACCCGGGGGGGGTGGGACACTGAAGCTTTCTTT
cdr3_aa: CATRGGWDTEAFF

j_call: TRBJ2-1
v_call: TRBV7-2
clone_size: few
d_call: TRBD2
cdr3_nt: TGTGCCAGCAGCTTCAGGATTAGCGGGAGGCGGTTCTTC
cdr3_aa: CASSFRISGRRFF

j_call: TRBJ2-1
v_call: TRBV27
clone_size: NA
d_call: NA
cdr3_nt: TGTGCCAGCAGTTTATCGCACCCGGTATACAATGAGCAGTTCTTC
cdr3_aa: CASSLSHPVYNEQFF

j_call: TRBJ2-5
v_call: TRBV10-2
clone_size: NA
d_call: TRBD2
cdr3_nt: TGCGCCAGCACCCGACTAGCGGACCAAGAGACCCAGTACTTC
cdr3_aa: CASTRLADQETQYF

j_call: TRBJ2-2
v_call: TRBV9
clone_size: NA
d_call: NA
cdr3_nt: TGTGCCAGCAGCCCTCAGGGGAACACCGGGGAGCTGTTTTTT
cdr3_aa: CASSPQGNTGELFF

j_call: TRBJ2-1
v_call: TRBV19
clone_size: NA
d_call: TRBD2
cdr3_nt: TGTGCCACCAAAGGGTGGCGGGAGTCCTACAATGAGCAGTTCTTC
cdr3_aa: CATKGWRESYNEQFF

j_call: TRBJ1-2
v_call: TRBV5-5
clone_size: once
d_call: NA
cdr3_nt: TGTGCCAGCAGCTTGGGTAGGGCGGAGGCATATGGCTACACCTTC
cdr3_aa: CASSLGRAEAYGYTF

j_call: TRBJ2-3
v_call: TRBV27
clone_size: NA
d_call: NA
cdr3_nt: TGTGCCAGCAGTTTTGGGCAGGGGACAGATACGCAGTATTTT
cdr3_aa: CASSFGQGTDTQYF

j_call: TRBJ1-2
v_call: TRBV5-1
clone_size: NA
d_call: TRBD1
cdr3_nt: TGCGCCAGCAGCGCAGTGACAGGGGACTATGGCTACACCTTC
cdr3_aa: CASSAVTGDYGYTF

j_call: TRBJ2-4
v_call: TRBV2
clone_size: NA
d_call: NA
cdr3_nt: TGTGCCAGCAGTGATAACAGGGCAAACATTCAGTACTTC
cdr3_aa: CASSDNRANIQYF

j_call: TRBJ2-5
v_call: TRBV5-4
clone_size: NA
d_call: TRBD2
cdr3_nt: TGTGCCAGCAGCCCGACTAGCGCAGAGACCCAGTACTTC
cdr3_aa: CASSPTSAETQYF

j_call: TRBJ2-1
v_call: TRBV19
clone_size: few
d_call: TRBD2
cdr3_nt: TGTGCCAGTCGACGACTAGCGGGAGTGAATGAGCAGTTCTTC
cdr3_aa: CASRRLAGVNEQFF

j_call: TRBJ1-2
v_call: TRBV9
clone_size: NA
d_call: TRBD1
cdr3_nt: TGTGCCAGCAGCGTAGATCGGATTGGGACAGACTATGGCTACACCTTC
cdr3_aa: CASSVDRIGTDYGYTF

j_call: TRBJ1-2
v_call: TRBV28
clone_size: NA
d_call: NA
cdr3_nt: TGTGCCAGTGAATGGGGCCCAAACTATGGCTACACCTTC
cdr3_aa: CASEWGPNYGYTF

j_call: TRBJ2-7
v_call: TRBV13
clone_size: NA
d_call: TRBD1
cdr3_nt: TGTGCCAGCAGCTTCTTCCGGGACAGGTCCTACGAGCAGTACTTC
cdr3_aa: CASSFFRDRSYEQYF

j_call: TRBJ1-5
v_call: TRBV19
clone_size: NA
d_call: NA
cdr3_nt: TGTGCCAGTAGCGAACAGAGCAATCAGCCCCAGCATTTT
cdr3_aa: CASSEQSNQPQHF

j_call: TRBJ2-7
v_call: TRBV19
clone_size: NA
d_call: TRBD1
cdr3_nt: TGTGCCAGTAGTGCCTCCGGGACAGGGGTCCACGAGCAGTATTTC
cdr3_aa: CASSASGTGVHEQYF

j_call: TRBJ2-3
v_call: TRBV5-1
clone_size: NA
d_call: NA
cdr3_nt: TGCGCCAGCAGCTTGGTCGCTAGCGAGAGGGATACGCAGTATTTT
cdr3_aa: CASSLVASERDTQYF

j_call: TRBJ1-3
v_call: TRBV9
clone_size: NA
d_call: NA
cdr3_nt: TGTGCCAGCAGCGCCGACAGCGGAAACACCATATATTTT
cdr3_aa: CASSADSGNTIYF

j_call: TRBJ2-3
v_call: TRBV24-1
clone_size: NA
d_call: NA
cdr3_nt: TGTGCCACCAGTGAACAGGGAACTGATACGCAGTATTTT
cdr3_aa: CATSEQGTDTQYF

j_call: TRBJ1-5
v_call: TRBV16
clone_size: NA
d_call: TRBD1
cdr3_nt: TGTGCCAGCAGCCAATCGGACAGGGGAAGTCAGCCCCAGCATTTT
cdr3_aa: CASSQSDRGSQPQHF

j_call: TRBJ1-1
v_call: TRBV19
clone_size: NA
d_call: NA
cdr3_nt: TGTGCCAGTAGTATGTCTCACGGAGAGGTAGCTTTCTTT
cdr3_aa: CASSMSHGEVAFF

j_call: TRBJ1-4
v_call: TRBV28
clone_size: NA
d_call: NA
cdr3_nt: TGTGCCAGCGGGAGAGAACAGGGTAATGAAAAACTGTTTTTT
cdr3_aa: CASGREQGNEKLFF

j_call: TRBJ2-7
v_call: TRBV5-1
clone_size: NA
d_call: TRBD2
cdr3_nt: TGCGCCAGCAGTGCTAGCGGGAGTACGTCCGAGCAGTACTTC
cdr3_aa: CASSASGSTSEQYF

j_call: TRBJ2-1
v_call: TRBV5-1
clone_size: NA
d_call: NA
cdr3_nt: TGCGCCAGCAGCTTGGAAGCTCTAGCGGAGCAGTTCTTC
cdr3_aa: CASSLEALAEQFF

j_call: TRBJ2-2
v_call: TRBV25-1
clone_size: NA
d_call: TRBD2
cdr3_nt: TGTGCCAGCAGCGTACGACTAGCGGGGAACACCGGGGAGCTGTTTTTT
cdr3_aa: CASSVRLAGNTGELFF

j_call: TRBJ1-2
v_call: TRBV30
clone_size: NA
d_call: NA
cdr3_nt: TGTGCCTGCGTGCAGGGGACGTTAGCTAACTATGGCTACACCTTC
cdr3_aa: CACVQGTLANYGYTF

j_call: TRBJ2-1
v_call: TRBV6-2/TRBV6-3
clone_size: NA
d_call: TRBD1
cdr3_nt: TGTGCCAGCAGTCGCGAGGGGACAGGGTCCTACAATGAGCAGTTCTTC
cdr3_aa: CASSREGTGSYNEQFF

j_call: TRBJ2-7
v_call: TRBV7-2
clone_size: NA
d_call: NA
cdr3_nt: TGTGCCAGCAGCTTAGCGGGCCGAGCCTACGAGCAATACTTC
cdr3_aa: CASSLAGRAYEQYF

j_call: TRBJ1-1
v_call: TRBV7-6
clone_size: NA
d_call: TRBD1
cdr3_nt: TGTGCCAGCAGCTTAGCCCCAGGGGGTTATACTGAAGCTTTCTTT
cdr3_aa: CASSLAPGGYTEAFF

j_call: TRBJ2-3
v_call: TRBV27
clone_size: NA
d_call: TRBD1
cdr3_nt: TGTGCCAGCAGTTTGTCCGGGACAGCCCGCACAGATACGCAGTATTTT
cdr3_aa: CASSLSGTARTDTQYF

j_call: TRBJ2-5
v_call: TRBV6-1
clone_size: once
d_call: NA
cdr3_nt: TGTGCCAGCAGTGAAGGCGGGGATCCAGAGACCCAGTACTTC
cdr3_aa: CASSEGGDPETQYF